This TCR beta chain was recovered during a study of CD8 T cells in ankylosing spondylitis. The study, taken as a whole, reports: Made up of 7 to 9 highly homologous variants, a TCR beta motif appeared characteristic of ankylosing spondylitis blood. Disease-linked clones bore a CD8+ phenotype, appearing relatively rarely in peripheral blood.

This clonotype occurred many times. Its antigen is unidentified. Each TCR beta library was made by quantitative 5'-RACE that incorporated molecular barcodes. TCRdb processed the 5' RACE reads anew with MiXCR; each CDR3 protein has one entry. The table includes some 450,000 distinct CDR3 sequences, roughly 15% detected once. Specimen: blood, either unsorted or a sorted T cell fraction (not recorded which). The TCR was taken from a male donor with ankylosing spondylitis.

The CDR3 loop reads CASSFRGSDTEAFF. The CDR3 nucleotides are TGTGCCAGCAGTTTCAGGGGGTCGGACACTGAAGCTTTCTTT. V gene TRBV12-3 or TRBV12-4 combines with J gene TRBJ1-1; TRBD1 aligns across 7 bases. Trimming took 3 bases from V and 3 from J; bases not matched to a gene: 4. The CDR3 extends over 14 amino acids.